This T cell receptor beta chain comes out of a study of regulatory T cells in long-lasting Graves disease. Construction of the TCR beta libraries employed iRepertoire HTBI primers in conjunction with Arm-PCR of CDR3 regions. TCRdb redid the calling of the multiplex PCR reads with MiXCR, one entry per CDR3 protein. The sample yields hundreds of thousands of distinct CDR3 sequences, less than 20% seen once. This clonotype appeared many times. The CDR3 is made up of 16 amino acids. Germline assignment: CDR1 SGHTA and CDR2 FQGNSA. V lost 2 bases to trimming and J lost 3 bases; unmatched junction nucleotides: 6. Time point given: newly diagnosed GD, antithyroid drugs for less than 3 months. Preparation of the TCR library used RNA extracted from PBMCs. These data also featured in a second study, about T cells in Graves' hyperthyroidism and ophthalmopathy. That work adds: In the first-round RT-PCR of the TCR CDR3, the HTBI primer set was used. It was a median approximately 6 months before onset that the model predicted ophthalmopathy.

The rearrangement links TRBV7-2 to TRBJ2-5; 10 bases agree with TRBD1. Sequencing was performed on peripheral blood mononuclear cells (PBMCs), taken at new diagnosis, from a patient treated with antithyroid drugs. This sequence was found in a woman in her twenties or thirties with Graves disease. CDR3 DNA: TGTGCCAGCAGCTTATCGGTCGGGACAGGGGAAGAGACCCAGTACTTC. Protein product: CASSLSVGTGEETQYF.